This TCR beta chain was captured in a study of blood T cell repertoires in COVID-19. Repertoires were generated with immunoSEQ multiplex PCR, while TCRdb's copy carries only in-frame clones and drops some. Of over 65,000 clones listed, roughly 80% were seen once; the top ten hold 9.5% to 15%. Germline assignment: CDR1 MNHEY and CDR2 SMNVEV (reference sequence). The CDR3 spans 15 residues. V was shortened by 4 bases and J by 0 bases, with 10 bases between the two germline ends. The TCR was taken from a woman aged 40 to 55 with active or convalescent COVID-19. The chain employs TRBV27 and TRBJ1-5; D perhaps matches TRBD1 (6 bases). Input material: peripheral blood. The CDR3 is CASSSRGSSNQPQHF. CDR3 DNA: TGTGCCAGCAGTTCGAGGGGGAGTAGCAATCAGCCCCAGCATTTT.